This T cell receptor (beta chain) comes out of a study of blood T cell repertoires in COVID-19. TCRdb's table, derived via immunoSEQ multiplex PCR, lists solely in-frame clones and lacks some. The repertoire consists of 200,000 to 300,000 clones, with about 91% occurring once and the leading ten covering 2% to 2.5%. The trim removed 4 bases at V and 5 bases at J, leaving 4 bases unmatched. Germline V CDR1 and CDR2: LGHDT, YNNKEL (reference sequence). CDR3 length: 16 amino acids. Categorization into cohorts depended on clinical history that participants reported. The sample comprised PBMCs or T cells enriched from blood (not recorded which). The genes are TRBV3-1 (or the pseudogene TRBV3-2) and TRBJ2-5, with TRBD2 matching 16 bases. The TCR originated in a woman aged 35 to 49 with acute COVID-19. The CDR3 DNA follows: TGTGCCAGCAGCCGGGGACTAGCGGGGGGGCTCGAGACCCAGTACTTC. The encoded protein is CASSRGLAGGLETQYF.